Following are 27 T cell receptor beta chains from one sample sequenced in a study of response to subunit inactivated influenza vaccine. TCRdb re-analysed the RT-PCR reads in MiXCR, keeping a single row per CDR3 protein. Of 500,000 to 550,000 distinct CDR3 sequences listed, 7.6% are singletons. Specimen: PBMCs from blood, collected around 2 years after vaccination. These receptors originate from a man aged 50-75 years who received an inactivated influenza vaccine.

This chain connects TRBV7-6 to TRBJ2-7; D perhaps matches TRBD2 (6 bases). The length of the CDR3 is 16 residues. The germline gives CDR1 SGHVS, CDR2 FNYEAQ. V lost 1 base and J lost 3, with 16 bases in between. CDR3 protein: CASSLGVGDLFYEQYF. Written as DNA, the CDR3 is TGTGCCAGCAGCTTAGGTGTGGGGGACTTGTTCTACGAGCAGTACTTC.

The chain uses TRBV5-1 and TRBJ2-3, with 11 bases fitting TRBD2. Unmatched junction bases numbered 11, after V lost 3 bases and J lost 2 bases. This CDR3 contains 18 residues. CDR1 SGHRS and CDR2 YFSETQ come from the germline V gene. CDR3 nucleotide sequence: TGCGCCAGCAGCTCCCGAGGGACTAGCGGAACCTACACAGATACGCAGTATTTT. It yields the protein CASSSRGTSGTYTDTQYF.

The chain has TRBV28 and TRBJ1-3; 9 nucleotides agree with TRBD1. Germline V gene lookup returns CDR1 MDHEN and CDR2 SYDVKM. V gave up 3 bases and J gave up 2 bases; unmatched junction bases: 5. The CDR3 is 16 residues long. CDR3 loop: CASSFLTGGPGNTIYF. DNA of the CDR3: TGTGCCAGCAGTTTTTTGACAGGGGGACCTGGAAACACCATATATTTT.

This clonotype was observed a single time. V gene TRBV24-1 combines with J gene TRBJ2-1; the match to TRBD2 covers 8 bases. The CDR3 consists of 16 residues. The V gene end was trimmed by 1 base and the J gene end by 8 bases; junction bases not matched to a gene: 9. The germline CDR1 and CDR2 sequences are KGHDR and SFDVKD. This CDR3 is CATSDFLGRGEHEQFF. The CDR3 DNA sequence: TGTGCCACCAGTGATTTTTTGGGGCGGGGGGAACATGAGCAGTTCTTC.

The chain links TRBV11-2 to TRBJ2-7, with D perhaps assigned TRBD1 or TRBD2 (5 bases each). V was clipped by 2 bases and J by 7 bases, with 24 bases between them. This CDR3 is built from 17 residues. Germline lookup yields CDR1 SGHAT and CDR2 FQNNGV. CDR3 protein: CASSLNPGHGISGEQYF. CDR3 coding DNA: TGTGCCAGCAGCTTAAATCCCGGACACGGGATATCTGGAGAGCAGTACTTC.

This chain uses TRBV28 with TRBJ2-7, with 7 bases fitting TRBD1. The CDR3 is made up of 16 amino acids. V lost 6 bases, J lost 0 bases, and 11 bases stayed unmatched. The germline gives CDR1 MDHEN, CDR2 SYDVKM. This CDR3 reads CASSTIGPGGSYEQYF. The CDR3 region has the DNA TGTGCCAGCAGCACAATCGGGCCAGGGGGCTCCTACGAGCAGTACTTC.

The rearrangement links TRBV7-2 to TRBJ1-3, with 7 nucleotides matching TRBD1. The CDR3 extends over 16 amino acids. Unmatched junction bases numbered 7, after V lost 1 base and J lost 4 bases. Germline CDR1 is SGHTA and CDR2 is FQGNSA. This CDR3 reads CASSLGRRGRGNTIYF. CDR3 in DNA: TGTGCCAGCAGCTTAGGACGTAGGGGGCGCGGAAACACCATATATTTT.

This clonotype occurred many times. V and J are TRBV5-1 and TRBJ2-2; possibly TRBD1 for D (5 bases). Trimming cost V 0 bases and J 0 bases, with 9 bases left between them. Germline V lookup: CDR1 SGHRS, CDR2 YFSETQ. The length of the CDR3 is 16 residues. The CDR3 nucleotides read TGCGCCAGCAGCTTGGGGACACTCGCGAACACCGGGGAGCTGTTTTTT. Amino acids: CASSLGTLANTGELFF.

This clonotype was seen only a few times. The V gene is TRBV30, the J gene TRBJ1-4, with D possibly matching TRBD1 (6 bases). The CDR3 runs to 16 residues. With 4 bases removed from V and 0 bases from J, the gap between germline ends came to 15 bases. Germline V gene lookup returns CDR1 GTSNPN and CDR2 SVGIG (reference sequence). The CDR3 reads CAWNSGTLATNEKLFF. In DNA, the CDR3 is TGTGCCTGGAACTCCGGGACACTAGCAACTAATGAAAAACTGTTTTTT.

This clonotype was found a few times. V gene TRBV9 combines with J gene TRBJ1-4; possibly TRBD1 for D (5 bases). This CDR3 is 15 amino acids long. Per germline, CDR1 SGDLS and CDR2 YYNGEE. V dropped 0 bases and J dropped 5 bases, with 11 bases sitting between them. This CDR3 reads CASSVAPGRNEKLFF. CDR3 in DNA: TGTGCCAGCAGCGTAGCACCAGGGAGGAATGAAAAACTGTTTTTT.

This clonotype was seen more than once but under ten times. The chain combines TRBV5-5 with TRBJ2-3; either TRBD1 or TRBD2 may supply D (5 bases each). The ends were cut back, 4 bases at V and 6 bases at J, with 18 bases in the middle. Per the germline V gene, CDR1 is SGHKS and CDR2 is YYEKEE (reference sequence). CDR3 length equals 15 residues. CDR3 sequence reads: CASSPPPQGADTQYF. The CDR3 DNA reads as TGTGCCAGCAGCCCACCCCCTCAGGGAGCCGATACGCAGTATTTT.

This clonotype was seen ten or more times. The gene calls are TRBV11-2 and TRBJ1-4, with D possibly matching TRBD1 (5 bases). This CDR3 spans 13 amino acids. Germline V gene lookup returns CDR1 SGHAT and CDR2 FQNNGV. V dropped 6 bases and J dropped 8 bases, with 13 bases sitting between them. In DNA, the CDR3 is TGTGCCAGCAGTTTGGGGGGTCGGGAAAAACTGTTTTTT. This sequence encodes CASSLGGREKLFF.

CDR3 nucleotide sequence: TGTGCCAGCACCCACTCCCGGAGCTCCTACAATGAGCAGTTCTTC. Translating it yields CASTHSRSSYNEQFF. V gene TRBV6-2 or TRBV6-3 combines with J gene TRBJ2-1; D is ambiguous. Germline V CDR1 and CDR2: MNHEY, SVGEGT. The CDR3 is 15 amino acids. Trimming removed 7 bases at V and 0 bases at J, with 13 bases between.

V and J are TRBV4-3 and TRBJ1-6; 7 bases are a match to TRBD1. Germline V gene sequence: CDR1 LGHNA, CDR2 YSLEER. CDR3 length: 16 residues. Trimming cost V 1 base and J 6 bases; bases outside gene matches: 6. CDR3 sequence: CASSQAAQGSNSPLHF. The CDR3, as DNA: TGCGCCAGCAGCCAAGCAGCACAGGGGAGTAATTCACCCCTCCACTTT.

This clonotype was detected many times. V is TRBV7-9 and J is TRBJ2-3, with 7 bases matching TRBD2. The CDR3 is made up of 17 amino acids. J gave up 5 bases and V 10 bases, and 21 bases lay outside the gene matches. The germline V gene encodes CDR1 SEHNR and CDR2 FQNEAQ (reference sequence). In DNA form, the CDR3 reads TGTGCCATGGGGGGAATAGCGGGCGAAAGCTCCAGAGATACGCAGTATTTT. Its protein product is CAMGGIAGESSRDTQYF.

This clonotype turned up a few times. CDR3 residues: CASSSRSGANSPLHF. CDR3 in DNA: TGTGCCAGCAGCTCGAGATCGGGGGCGAATTCACCCCTCCACTTT. This chain links TRBV7-2 with TRBJ1-6; the D gene is possibly TRBD1 (6 bases). The CDR3 is 15 amino acids. Germline V gives CDR1 SGHTA, CDR2 FQGNSA. V lost 4 bases and J 7 bases, leaving 14 bases between the germline ends.

The V gene is TRBV14, the J gene TRBJ1-6, with D possibly being TRBD1 (5 bases). The germline V and J ends were trimmed by 1 base and 2 bases, with 12 bases remaining between them. Germline loops: CDR1 SGHDN, CDR2 FVKESK. The length of the CDR3 is 17 residues. The CDR3 nucleotides read TGTGCCAGCAGCCAAGTGGGGGGAGTACCCTATAATTCACCCCTCCACTTT. It specifies CASSQVGGVPYNSPLHF.

This clonotype was observed a handful of times. The chain links TRBV6-2 or TRBV6-3 to TRBJ2-3, with D perhaps TRBD2 (6 bases). Germline-derived CDR1 and CDR2 are MNHEY and SVGEGT. With 5 bases removed from V and 4 bases from J, the gap between germline ends came to 13 bases. The CDR3 is 14 residues long. Written as DNA, the CDR3 is TGTGCCAGCAGTCCGCGACTAGTCGCAGATACGCAGTATTTT. It is translated as CASSPRLVADTQYF.

This clonotype was seen repeatedly, ten times or more. V is TRBV12-3 or TRBV12-4 and J is TRBJ2-2, with no clear D. This CDR3 comprises 11 residues. V gave up 8 bases and J gave up 4 bases, with 5 bases separating them. DNA for the CDR3: TGTGCCAGCTTGGGCACCGGGGAGCTGTTTTTT. Translated: CASLGTGELFF.

This clonotype was observed a few times. The J gene is TRBJ2-1, the V gene TRBV5-1; 8 bases align to TRBD2. The ends lost 4 bases at V and 9 bases at J; junction bases unmatched: 9. CDR1 is SGHRS and CDR2 is YFSETQ in the germline V gene. The CDR3 contains 14 residues. CDR3 sequence reads: CASSGSGGYGEQFF. CDR3 DNA sequence: TGCGCCAGCAGCGGCTCGGGGGGGTACGGTGAGCAGTTCTTC.

This clonotype was found many times. The CDR3 DNA reads TGTGCCACCAGCAGAGCCGGACAGGTCAATGAGCAGTTCTTC. Its protein is CATSRAGQVNEQFF. V and J are TRBV15 and TRBJ2-1; 7 positions match TRBD1. Germline CDR1 LNHNV, CDR2 YYDKDF (reference sequence). This CDR3 spans 14 amino acids. V trimming: 1 base; J trimming: 6 bases; junction bases outside the gene matches: 3.

This clonotype came up a few times. The genes are TRBV11-1 and TRBJ2-4, with D maybe TRBD2 (6 bases). The length of the CDR3 is 18 residues. V was trimmed by 6 bases and J by 1 base, leaving 22 bases between them. Per the germline V gene, CDR1 is SGHAT and CDR2 is FQDESV (reference sequence). The CDR3 here is CASRAGTGPEGAKNIQYF. The DNA of the CDR3 is TGTGCCAGCAGAGCCGGGACTGGACCGGAGGGGGCCAAAAACATTCAGTACTTC.

This clonotype was observed a handful of times. This chain uses TRBV29-1 with TRBJ2-1; 11 positions agree with TRBD2. J lost 1 base, V lost 1 base, and 3 bases had no gene match. From germline, CDR1 is SQVTM and CDR2 ANQGSEA. The CDR3 has 16 residues. The CDR3 coding sequence is TGCAGCGTTGAAGCGGGACTAGCGGAATCCTACAATGAGCAGTTCTTC. Amino acids: CSVEAGLAESYNEQFF.

This clonotype has only a few counts. The chain has TRBV12-3 or TRBV12-4 and TRBJ2-1; D might be TRBD1 or TRBD2, each matching 5 bases. The CDR3 runs to 15 residues. Trimming cost V 4 bases and J 0 bases, with 10 bases left between them. CDR3: CASSSPGSSYNEQFF. The CDR3 DNA sequence: TGTGCCAGCAGTTCTCCAGGGAGCTCCTACAATGAGCAGTTCTTC.

The rearrangement uses TRBV10-3 and TRBJ1-2; D is unresolved. The CDR3 is 14 amino acids. Trimming pared 0 bases from V and 3 bases from J, leaving 8 bases between. Germline values: CDR1 ENHRY, CDR2 SYGVKD. Here the CDR3 reads CAISESTSDYGYTF. CDR3 bases: TGTGCCATCAGTGAGTCGACTTCAGACTATGGCTACACCTTC.

This clonotype was counted between two and nine times. This chain links TRBV10-3 with TRBJ2-7; a possible D gene is TRBD2 (7 bases). V lost 0 bases, J lost 3 bases, and 15 bases lay in between. Per the germline V gene, CDR1 is ENHRY and CDR2 is SYGVKD. CDR3 size: 16 residues. The DNA for the CDR3 is TGTGCCATCAGTGAGTCCGGGGGGCTTTCGGTCTACGAGCAGTACTTC. Amino acids: CAISESGGLSVYEQYF.

This clonotype has ten or more counts. The chain is built from TRBV4-2 and TRBJ2-3, with D possibly being TRBD1 (6 bases). V was cut by 4 bases and J by 0 bases, with 11 bases left in between. The germline gives CDR1 LGHNA, CDR2 YNFKEQ. The CDR3 extends over 15 amino acids. In DNA, the CDR3 is TGTGCCAGCAGCCTGAGACAGGAGAGCACAGATACGCAGTATTTT. It codes for CASSLRQESTDTQYF.